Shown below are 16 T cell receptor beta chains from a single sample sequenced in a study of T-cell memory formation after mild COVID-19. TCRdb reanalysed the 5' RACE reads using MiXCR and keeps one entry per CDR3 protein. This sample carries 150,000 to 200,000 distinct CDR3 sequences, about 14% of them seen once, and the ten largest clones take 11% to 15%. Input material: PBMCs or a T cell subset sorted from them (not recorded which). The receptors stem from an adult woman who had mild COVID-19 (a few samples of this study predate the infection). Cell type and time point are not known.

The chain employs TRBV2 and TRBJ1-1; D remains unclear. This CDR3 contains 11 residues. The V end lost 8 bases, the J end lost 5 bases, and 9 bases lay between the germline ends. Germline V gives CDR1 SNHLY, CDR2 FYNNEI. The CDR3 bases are TGTGCCAGCCCCGCGGGGACTGAAGCTTTCTTT. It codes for CASPAGTEAFF.

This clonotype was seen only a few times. CDR3 bases: TGTGCCAGTACCACCACAGGTTATGGGAACACCGGGGAGCTGTTTTTT. Translation: CASTTTGYGNTGELFF. The rearrangement links TRBV19 to TRBJ2-2; D may be TRBD1 (5 bases). CDR3 length: 16 amino acids. Germline V gives CDR1 LNHDA, CDR2 SQIVND (reference sequence). V lost 7 bases to trimming and J lost 1 base, with 16 bases between them.

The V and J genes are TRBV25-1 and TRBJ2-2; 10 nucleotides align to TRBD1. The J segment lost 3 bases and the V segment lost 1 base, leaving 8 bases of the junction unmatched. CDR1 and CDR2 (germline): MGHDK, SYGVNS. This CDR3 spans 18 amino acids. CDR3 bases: TGTGCCAGCAGTGAATGGGGGACAGGGGTTTCGGACACCGGGGAGCTGTTTTTT. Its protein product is CASSEWGTGVSDTGELFF.

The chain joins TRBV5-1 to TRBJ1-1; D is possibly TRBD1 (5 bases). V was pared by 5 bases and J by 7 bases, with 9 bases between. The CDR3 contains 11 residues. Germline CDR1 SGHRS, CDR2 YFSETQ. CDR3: CASRGDFEAFF. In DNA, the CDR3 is TGCGCCAGCAGAGGGGATTTTGAAGCTTTCTTT. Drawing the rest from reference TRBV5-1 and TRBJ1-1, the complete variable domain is KAGVTQTPRYLIKTRGQQVTLSCSPISGHRSVSWYQQTPGQGLQFLFEYFSETQRNKGNFPGRFSGRQFSNSRSEMNVSTLELGDSALYLCASRGDFEAFFGQGTRLTVV.

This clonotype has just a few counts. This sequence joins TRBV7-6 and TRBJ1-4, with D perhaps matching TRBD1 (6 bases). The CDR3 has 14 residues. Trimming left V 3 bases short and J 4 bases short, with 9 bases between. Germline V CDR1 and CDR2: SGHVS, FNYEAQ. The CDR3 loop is CASSLTGINEKLFF. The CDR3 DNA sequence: TGTGCCAGCAGCTTGACAGGAATTAATGAAAAACTGTTTTTT.

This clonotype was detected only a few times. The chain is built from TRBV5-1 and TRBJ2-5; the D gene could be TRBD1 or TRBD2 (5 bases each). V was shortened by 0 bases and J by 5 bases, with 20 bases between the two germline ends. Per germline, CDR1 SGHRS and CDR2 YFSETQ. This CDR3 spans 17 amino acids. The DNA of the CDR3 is TGCGCCAGCAGCTTGGAGGGGTCGCCACCCTGGGGGGAGACCCAGTACTTC. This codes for CASSLEGSPPWGETQYF.

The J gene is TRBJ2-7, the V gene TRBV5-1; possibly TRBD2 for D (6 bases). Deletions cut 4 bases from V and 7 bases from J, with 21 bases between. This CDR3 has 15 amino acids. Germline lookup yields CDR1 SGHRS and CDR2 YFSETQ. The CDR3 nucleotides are TGCGCCAGCAGCCCCCAGGCGGGACGACCGGGGGAGCAGTACTTC. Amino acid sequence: CASSPQAGRPGEQYF.

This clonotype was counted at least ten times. This CDR3 is CASSLSYEQYF. CDR3 DNA sequence: TGTGCCAGCAGCTTATCGTACGAGCAGTACTTC. This chain links TRBV7-2 with TRBJ2-7; D unresolved. From germline, CDR1 is SGHTA and CDR2 FQGNSA. V lost 2 bases and J lost 4, with 3 bases in between. The CDR3 has 11 amino acids.

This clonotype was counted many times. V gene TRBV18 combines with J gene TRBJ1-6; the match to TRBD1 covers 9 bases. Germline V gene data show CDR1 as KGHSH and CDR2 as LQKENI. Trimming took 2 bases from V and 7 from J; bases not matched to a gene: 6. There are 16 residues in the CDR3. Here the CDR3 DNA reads TGTGCCAGCTCACCATTTTGGGACAGGGCAAATTCACCCCTCCACTTT. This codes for CASSPFWDRANSPLHF.

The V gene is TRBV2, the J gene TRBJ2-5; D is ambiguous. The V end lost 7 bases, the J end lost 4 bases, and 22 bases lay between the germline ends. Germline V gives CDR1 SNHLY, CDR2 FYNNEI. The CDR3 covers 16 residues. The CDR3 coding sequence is TGTGCCAGCATCGTGTTCCCCCGAAACGGTGGAGAGACCCAGTACTTC. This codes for CASIVFPRNGGETQYF.

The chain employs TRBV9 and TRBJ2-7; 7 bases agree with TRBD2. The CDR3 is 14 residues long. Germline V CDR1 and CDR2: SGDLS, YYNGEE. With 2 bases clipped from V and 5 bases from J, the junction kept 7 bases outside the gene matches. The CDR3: CASSVGGVVDEQYF. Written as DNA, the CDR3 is TGTGCCAGCAGCGTGGGAGGGGTGGTCGACGAGCAGTACTTC. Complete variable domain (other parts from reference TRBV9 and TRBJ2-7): DSGVTQTPKHLITATGQRVTLRCSPRSGDLSVYWYQQSLDQGLQFLIQYYNGEERAKGNILERFSAQQFPDLHSELNLSSLELGDSALYFCASSVGGVVDEQYFGPGTRLTVT.

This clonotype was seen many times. The DNA for the CDR3 is TGTGCCAGCAGCTTGGACCTCACAGATACGCAGTATTTT. Amino acids: CASSLDLTDTQYF. The V gene is TRBV5-5, the J gene TRBJ2-3; D unresolved. Germline V lookup: CDR1 SGHKS, CDR2 YYEKEE (reference sequence). The CDR3 totals 13 residues. With 0 bases removed from V and 2 bases from J, the gap between germline ends came to 4 bases.

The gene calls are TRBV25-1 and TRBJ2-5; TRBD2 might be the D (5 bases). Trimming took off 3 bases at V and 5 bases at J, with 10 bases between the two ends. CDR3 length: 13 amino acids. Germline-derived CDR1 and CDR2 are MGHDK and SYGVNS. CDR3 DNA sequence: TGTGCCAGCAGTGATACCGGGATGGAGACCCAGTACTTC. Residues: CASSDTGMETQYF.

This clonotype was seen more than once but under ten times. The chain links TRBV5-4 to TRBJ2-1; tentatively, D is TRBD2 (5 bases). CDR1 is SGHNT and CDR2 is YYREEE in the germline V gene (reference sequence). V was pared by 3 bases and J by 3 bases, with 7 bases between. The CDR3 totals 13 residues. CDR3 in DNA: TGTGCCAGCAGCTCCCGGGGCTACAATGAGCAGTTCTTC. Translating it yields CASSSRGYNEQFF. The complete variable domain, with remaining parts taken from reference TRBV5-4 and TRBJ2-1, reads ETGVTQSPTHLIKTRGQQVTLRCSSQSGHNTVSWYQQALGQGPQFIFQYYREEENGRGNFPPRFSGLQFPNYSSELNVNALELDDSALYLCASSSRGYNEQFFGPGTRLTVL.

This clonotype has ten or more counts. DNA for the CDR3: TGTGCCACCAGTGATTTGACCGGCAATGAGCAGTTCTTC. It codes for CATSDLTGNEQFF. The V gene is TRBV24-1, the J gene TRBJ2-1; D remains unclear. The germline gives CDR1 KGHDR, CDR2 SFDVKD. The CDR3 length is 13 residues. Between the trimmed V and J ends, which lost 0 bases and 6 bases, there was a span of 5 bases.

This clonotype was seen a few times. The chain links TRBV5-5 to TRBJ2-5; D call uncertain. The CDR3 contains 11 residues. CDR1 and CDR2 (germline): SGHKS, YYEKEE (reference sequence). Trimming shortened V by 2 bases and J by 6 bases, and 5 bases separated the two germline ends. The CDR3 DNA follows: TGTGCCAGCAGCTTATCCCAGACCCAGTACTTC. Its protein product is CASSLSQTQYF.